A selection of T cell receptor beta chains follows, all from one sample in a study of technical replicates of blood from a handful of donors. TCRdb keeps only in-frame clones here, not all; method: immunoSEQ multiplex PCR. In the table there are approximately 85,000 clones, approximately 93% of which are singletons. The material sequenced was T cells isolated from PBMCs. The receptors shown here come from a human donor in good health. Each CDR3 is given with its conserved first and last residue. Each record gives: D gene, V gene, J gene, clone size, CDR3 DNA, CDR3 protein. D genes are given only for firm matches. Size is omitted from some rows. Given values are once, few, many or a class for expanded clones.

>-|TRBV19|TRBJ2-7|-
TGTGCCAGTAGTATAGTAGGCAGGCCCGACTACGAGCAGTACTTC
CASSIVGRPDYEQYF
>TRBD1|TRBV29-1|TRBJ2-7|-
TGCAGCGTTGTTACCCCGGGACAGTCCACTTACGAGCAGTACTTC
CSVVTPGQSTYEQYF
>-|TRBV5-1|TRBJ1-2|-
TGCGCCAGCAGCTTGGGCAGGGGCCGGAACTATGGCTACACCTTC
CASSLGRGRNYGYTF
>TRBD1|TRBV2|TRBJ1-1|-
TGTGCCAGCAGAGACCTGGACAGGCATTTCGAAGCTTTCTTT
CASRDLDRHFEAFF
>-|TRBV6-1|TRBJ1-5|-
TGTGCCAGCATTTTAAATACAGGGCACCAGCCCCAGCATTTT
CASILNTGHQPQHF
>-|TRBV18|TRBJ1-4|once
TGTGCCAGCTCACCCCGGTTTGCAACTAATGAAAAACTGTTTTTT
CASSPRFATNEKLFF
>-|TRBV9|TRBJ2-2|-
TGTGCCAGCAGCGTAGGACTTCCAGGGAACTTAGGGGAGCTGTTTTTT
CASSVGLPGNLGELFF
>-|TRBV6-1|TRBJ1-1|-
TGTGCCAGCGCCCCCGATGATCGGGTTTACACTGAAGCTTTCTTT
CASAPDDRVYTEAFF
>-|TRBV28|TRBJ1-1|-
TGTGCCAGCAGCCGCCCGACGGACAGTCTGAACACTGAAGCTTTCTTT
CASSRPTDSLNTEAFF
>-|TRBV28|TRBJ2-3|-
TGTGCCAGCTTCGGGATAAGGGTCCCGAATACGCAGTATTTT
CASFGIRVPNTQYF
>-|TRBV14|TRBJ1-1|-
TGTGCCAGCAGCCCTAGTTTGAGCATGAACACTGAAGCTTTCTTT
CASSPSLSMNTEAFF
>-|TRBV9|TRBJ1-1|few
TGTGCCAGCAGCGTTGCACAAGACACTGAAGCTTTCTTT
CASSVAQDTEAFF
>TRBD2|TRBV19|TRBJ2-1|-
TGTGCCAGTAGTATAGGACTAGCGGGATCTAGTGAGCAGTTCTTC
CASSIGLAGSSEQFF
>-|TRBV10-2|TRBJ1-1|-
TGCGCCAGCAGTGAGTCGACACCGATTATTGGGGCCCAAATGAACACTGAAGCTTTCTTT
CASSESTPIIGAQMNTEAFF
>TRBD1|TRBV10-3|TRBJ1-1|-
TGTGCCATCAGTGGGCCGGGACAGGGGTCTGAAGCTTTCTTT
CAISGPGQGSEAFF
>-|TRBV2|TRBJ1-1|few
TGTGCCAGCAAGCTCGGCACTGAAGCTTTCTTT
CASKLGTEAFF
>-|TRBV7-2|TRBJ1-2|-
TGTGCCAGCAGCTTTCTACCGGGACGGGAGATTAACTATGGCTACACCTTC
CASSFLPGREINYGYTF
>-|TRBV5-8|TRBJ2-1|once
TGTGCCAGCAGCCCGACCTTTCGGAGCGGCTACAATGAGCAGTTCTTC
CASSPTFRSGYNEQFF
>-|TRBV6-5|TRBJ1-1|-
TGTGCCAGTTGCCGACTACGATTCAGGTTCCCTGAAGCTTTCTTT
CASCRLRFRFPEAFF
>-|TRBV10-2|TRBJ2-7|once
TGCGCCAGCGGCTCGCCCCGTACAGGGCTCCCTTCCTACGAGCAGTACTTC
CASGSPRTGLPSYEQYF
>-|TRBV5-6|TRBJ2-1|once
TGTGCCAGCAGCTCCCTAAGCAGGGCAGGAAATGAGCAGTTCTTC
CASSSLSRAGNEQFF
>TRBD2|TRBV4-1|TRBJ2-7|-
TGCGCCAGCAGCCAGCCCGGGACTAGCGGAGGATCCCTGAAGTACGAGCAGTACTTC
CASSQPGTSGGSLKYEQYF
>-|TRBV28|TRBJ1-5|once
TGTGCCAGCAGTTTCAGGACTCTTAGCAATCAGCCCCAGCATTTT
CASSFRTLSNQPQHF
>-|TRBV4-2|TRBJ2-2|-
TGTGCCAGCAGCCAAGTACCACCCCAGGACACCGGGGAGCTGTTTTTT
CASSQVPPQDTGELFF
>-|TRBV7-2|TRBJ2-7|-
TGTGCCAGCAGCCCCCATGGGGGCGGGAGCACCTACGAGCAGTACTTC
CASSPHGGGSTYEQYF
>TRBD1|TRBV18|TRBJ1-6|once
TGTGCCAGCTCGGCCGGGACAGGGTTAAATTCACCCCTCCACTTT
CASSAGTGLNSPLHF
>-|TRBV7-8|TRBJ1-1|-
TGTGCCAGCAGCCTAGAAAGGGAGACTGAAGCTTTCTTT
CASSLERETEAFF
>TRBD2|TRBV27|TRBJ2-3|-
TGTGCCAGCAGCCCGAGGACTAGATTAATCACAGATACGCAGTATTTT
CASSPRTRLITDTQYF
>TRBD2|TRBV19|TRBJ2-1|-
TGTGCCAGTAGTATCGTAGCGGGGGACCCTTCCTACAATGAGCAGTTCTTC
CASSIVAGDPSYNEQFF
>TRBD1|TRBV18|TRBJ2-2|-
TGTGCCAGCTCACGAACAGGGGGCGACGCCGGGGAGCTGTTTTTT
CASSRTGGDAGELFF
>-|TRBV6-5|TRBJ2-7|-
TGTGCCAGCGCAGCGGGTCTATACGAGCAGTACTTC
CASAAGLYEQYF
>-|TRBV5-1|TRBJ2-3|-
TGCGCCAGCTGCTTGACCAGGACAGAGACAGATACGCAGTATTTT
CASCLTRTETDTQYF
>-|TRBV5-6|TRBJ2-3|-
TGTGCCAGCAGCCCCTTCGGGCTAGCAGGAAACACAGATACGCAGTATTTT
CASSPFGLAGNTDTQYF
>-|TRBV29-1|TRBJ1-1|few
TGCAGCGTTGCTAGAATGAACACTGAAGCTTTCTTT
CSVARMNTEAFF
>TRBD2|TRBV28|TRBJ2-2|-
TGTGCCAGCAGCATCGCTAGCGGATACGGGGAGCTGTTTTTT
CASSIASGYGELFF
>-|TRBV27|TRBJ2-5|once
TGTGCCGCAGGAGGGGGCCGGGAGACCCAGTACTTC
CAAGGGRETQYF
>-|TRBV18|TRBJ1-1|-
TGTGCCAGCTCACCACCGGTCGGTCAGGGGAACACTGAAGCTTTCTTT
CASSPPVGQGNTEAFF
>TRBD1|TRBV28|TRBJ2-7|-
TGTGCCAGCAGTTTAGCGGACAGGAATTTCCACGAGCAGTACTTC
CASSLADRNFHEQYF
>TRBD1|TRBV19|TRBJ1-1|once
TGTGCCAGTACCATACAGGGGACGAACACTGAAGCTTTCTTT
CASTIQGTNTEAFF
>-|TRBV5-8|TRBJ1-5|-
TGTGCCAGCAGCCCCCGGCAGCCCCAGCATTTT
CASSPRQPQHF
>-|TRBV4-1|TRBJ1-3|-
TGCGCCAGCAGCCAAGGACTCCTCTCTGGAAACACCATATATTTT
CASSQGLLSGNTIYF
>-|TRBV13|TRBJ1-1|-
TGTGCCAGCAGCTTAGCAGGGGAGACTGAAGCTTTCTTT
CASSLAGETEAFF
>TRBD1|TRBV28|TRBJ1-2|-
TGTGCCAGCAACCTAAATCCGGGACAGGATAATGGCTACACCTTC
CASNLNPGQDNGYTF
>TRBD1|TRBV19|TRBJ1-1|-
TGTGCCAGTAGTATAGCACGCGGCCAGGGGGCTGACACTGAAGCTTTCTTT
CASSIARGQGADTEAFF
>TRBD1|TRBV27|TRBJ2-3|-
TGTGCCAGCAGCCGTCCCAGGGGGCAGGGAACAGATACGCAGTATTTT
CASSRPRGQGTDTQYF
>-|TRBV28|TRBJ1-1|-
TGTGCCAGCAGTAACAGGCCCATGAACACTGAAGCTTTCTTT
CASSNRPMNTEAFF
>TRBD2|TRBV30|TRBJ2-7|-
TGTGCCTGGAGAAAAAGCGGGGGGCCCTACGAGCAGTACTTC
CAWRKSGGPYEQYF
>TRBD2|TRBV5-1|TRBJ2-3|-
TGCGCCAGCAGCTTGAGGGGCGGGGGGGCCTTAGATACGCAGTATTTT
CASSLRGGGALDTQYF
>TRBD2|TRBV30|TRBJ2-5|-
TGTGCCTGGAGCCAGGGACTAGCGGAGACCCAGTACTTC
CAWSQGLAETQYF
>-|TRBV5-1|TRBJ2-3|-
TGCGCCAGCAGCTTGTTCGGTGTTGATACGCAGTATTTT
CASSLFGVDTQYF
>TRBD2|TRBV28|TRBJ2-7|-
TGTGCCAGCACCCCTGCAAGCGGGAGTTACAACGAGCAGTACTTC
CASTPASGSYNEQYF
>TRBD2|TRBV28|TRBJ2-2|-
TGTGCCAGCAGAGCCGGGACTAGCAACACCGGGGAGCTGTTTTTT
CASRAGTSNTGELFF
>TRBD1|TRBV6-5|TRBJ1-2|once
TGTGCCAGCAGTTACGAGGACAGGCTTGGCTACACCTTC
CASSYEDRLGYTF
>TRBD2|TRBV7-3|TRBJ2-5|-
TGTGCCAGCAGCTTCCGTCGGGGGGGTCCAGAGACCCAGTACTTC
CASSFRRGGPETQYF
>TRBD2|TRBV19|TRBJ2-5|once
TGTGCCAGTAGGGGGGGGCTAGCGGGGAAAGAGACCCAGTACTTC
CASRGGLAGKETQYF
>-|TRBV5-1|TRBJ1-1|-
TGCGCCAGCAGCTTGGGGGCAGCCATGAACACTGAAGCTTTCTTT
CASSLGAAMNTEAFF
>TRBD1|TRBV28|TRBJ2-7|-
TGTGCCAGCCGTAGAAGACAGGGACGCTACGAGCAGTACTTC
CASRRRQGRYEQYF
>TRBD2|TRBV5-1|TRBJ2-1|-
TGCGCCAGCAGCTTGGCCTCCCACTCTAGCGGGAGGCCTGCCAATGAGCAGTTCTTC
CASSLASHSSGRPANEQFF
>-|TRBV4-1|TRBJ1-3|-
TGCGCCAGCAGCCAAGCCGTTCAGAGGGGAAACACCATATATTTT
CASSQAVQRGNTIYF